This T cell receptor (beta chain) was profiled in a study of cytomegalovirus exposure and HLA in healthy donors. PCR employed 60 Vbeta and 13 Jbeta primers. The data were produced by immunoSEQ multiplex PCR, yet TCRdb's version contains in-frame clones alone and is incomplete. The sample yields over 150,000 clones, roughly three quarters seen once. Germline assignment: CDR1 SGHTA and CDR2 FQGTGA. The CDR3 is 17 residues long. After removal of 5 bases from V and 0 bases from J, the junction contained 7 bases not matched to a gene. The sequencing input was PBMCs. The chain is built from TRBV7-3 and TRBJ2-1; 10 nucleotides match TRBD2. The sequence was obtained from a man under 40 in good health and CMV-seropositive. For the CDR3, the DNA is TGTGCCAGCAGCCCCGATTCTAGCGGGAGCTCCTACAATGAGCAGTTCTTC. As protein: CASSPDSSGSSYNEQFF. The full variable domain, with the rest looked up from reference TRBV7-3 and TRBJ2-1, is GAGVSQTPSNKVTEKGKYVELRCDPISGHTALYWYRQSLGQGPEFLIYFQGTGAADDSGLPNDRFFAVRPEGSVSTLKIQRTERGDSAVYLCASSPDSSGSSYNEQFFGPGTRLTVL.